This T cell receptor (beta chain) stems from a study of naive and memory T cell subsets. Noted treatment: skin biopsy from PPD injection site in Mantoux-positive individual. An oligonucleotide containing a UMI was ligated to the 3' end of TCR cDNA. The CDR3 has 13 amino acids. V was cut by 0 bases and J by 8 bases, with 13 bases left in between. Germline V gene sequence: CDR1 DFQATT, CDR2 SNEGSKA (reference sequence). The SP2 primer and nested alpha and beta constant region primers amplified ligated cDNA in four rounds. One entry per CDR3 protein results from TCRdb running MiXCR on the UMI-ligation and nested PCR reads. The sample has 40,000 or so distinct CDR3 sequences; approximately 10% are singletons. This clonotype was counted at least ten times.

Sequences were derived from skin, sampled from a tuberculin skin test site. This clonotype was sampled from an adult in good health. V and J are TRBV20-1 and TRBJ1-1; no definite D call. In DNA, the CDR3 is TGCAGTGCTAGAGATGTCGGACGGTGGGAAGCTTTCTTT. Amino acid sequence: CSARDVGRWEAFF.